This T cell receptor (beta chain) was profiled in a study of response to subunit inactivated influenza vaccine. Study-level results: Each seasonal flu vaccination may recruit only limited new T cells, authors suggested.

This clonotype has only a few counts. Its target is not known. CDR3 length: 14 amino acids. Germline CDR1 MNHEY, CDR2 SVGEGT. Trimming took 5 bases from V and 5 from J; bases not matched to a gene: 7. TCRdb ran MiXCR on the RT-PCR reads and lists one entry per CDR3 protein. The repertoire holds under 200,000 distinct CDR3 sequences, with approximately 12% as singletons. The same sample was also used in a study of T cells expressing NK-cell markers. This second study notes: Libraries used 5'RACE template switching adding universal primer site and UMIs. From sorted CD3+CD56+NKG2C+, CD3+CD56+NKG2C- and CD3+CD56-NKG2C+ T cells came the TCR beta repertoires. Each of six donors carried dominant NKG2C+ clonotypes accounting for about 1.0-7.0% of CD8+ T cells.

This material consisted of CD8+ T cells sorted from PBMCs, taken 11 to 12 days after vaccination. This chain links TRBV6-2 or TRBV6-3 with TRBJ1-1; 8 bases align to TRBD1. This receptor was identified in a man over 45 who received an inactivated influenza vaccine. CDR3 bases: TGTGCCAGCAGTCGACAGGGGTATTATACTGAAGCTTTCTTT. This translates into CASSRQGYYTEAFF.